This T cell receptor beta chain comes out of a study of T cell responses to AZD1222 COVID-19 vaccine. Study-wide findings and caveats: Researchers report vaccine-associated CD4 TCRs spanning spike, with dominance at 160-218 and 743-854. After the peak T cell response, and only then, were repertoires sampled. Elevations in Spike-specific TCR breadth and depth followed administration of two AZD1222 doses.

There are 14 residues in the CDR3. From germline, CDR1 is SGHRS and CDR2 YFSETQ. Trimming took off 5 bases at V and 0 bases at J, with 10 bases between the two ends. Points on this clone: What it binds is unknown.

Profiling relied on immunoSEQ multiplex PCR, and the TCRdb table lists in-frame clones only, not all of them. Here the sample spans approximately 140,000 clones, around four fifths being singletons. This clonotype was obtained from an adult in good health. The material was peripheral blood, obtained on day 0 of MenACWY control vaccination. The V call is TRBV5-1, the J call TRBJ2-3, with D perhaps matching TRBD2 (5 bases). CDR3 amino acids: CASRSTGSTDTQYF. The CDR3 DNA follows: TGCGCCAGCAGATCCACGGGGAGCACAGATACGCAGTATTTT.